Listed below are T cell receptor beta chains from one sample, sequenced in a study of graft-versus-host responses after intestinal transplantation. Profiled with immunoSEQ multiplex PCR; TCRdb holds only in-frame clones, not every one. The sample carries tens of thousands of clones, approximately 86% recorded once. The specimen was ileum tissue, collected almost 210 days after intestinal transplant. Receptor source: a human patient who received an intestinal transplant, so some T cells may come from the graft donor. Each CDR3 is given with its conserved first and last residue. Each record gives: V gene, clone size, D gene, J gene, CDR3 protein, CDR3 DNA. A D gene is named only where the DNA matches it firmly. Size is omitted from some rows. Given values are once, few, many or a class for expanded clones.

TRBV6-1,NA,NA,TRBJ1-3,CASSADTAYDTIYF,TGTGCCAGCAGCGCGGACACCGCCTATGACACCATATATTTT
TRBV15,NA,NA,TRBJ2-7,CATSRDRGDEQYF,TGTGCCACCAGCAGAGATCGAGGGGACGAGCAGTACTTC
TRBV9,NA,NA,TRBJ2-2,CASSTPTGGTGELFF,TGTGCCAGCAGCACCCCGACTGGGGGCACCGGGGAGCTGTTTTTT
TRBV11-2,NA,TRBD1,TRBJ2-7,CASSFPGQGAYEQYF,TGTGCCAGCAGCTTCCCGGGACAGGGGGCGTACGAGCAGTACTTC
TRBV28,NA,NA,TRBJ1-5,CASTSNQPQHF,TGTGCCAGCACTAGCAATCAGCCCCAGCATTTT
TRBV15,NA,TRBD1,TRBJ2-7,CATSSRTGAYEQYF,TGTGCCACCAGCAGCAGGACAGGGGCCTACGAGCAGTACTTC
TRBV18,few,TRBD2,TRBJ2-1,CASSPSGTSGEQFF,TGTGCCAGCTCACCCTCCGGGACTAGCGGTGAGCAGTTCTTC
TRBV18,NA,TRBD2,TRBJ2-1,CASSPRGGQGEQFF,TGTGCCAGCTCACCACGCGGGGGGCAAGGTGAGCAGTTCTTC
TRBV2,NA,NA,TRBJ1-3,CASSSQSSGNTIYF,TGTGCCAGCAGTTCACAGAGCTCTGGAAACACCATATATTTT
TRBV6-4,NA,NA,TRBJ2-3,CASSDSGSGTDTQYF,TGTGCCAGCAGTGACTCGGGTAGCGGCACAGATACGCAGTATTTT
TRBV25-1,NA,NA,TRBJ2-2,CASSPFPGAGELFF,TGTGCCAGCAGTCCCTTCCCGGGGGCCGGGGAGCTGTTTTTT
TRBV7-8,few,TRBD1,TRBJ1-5,CASSRGQQSNQPQHF,TGTGCCAGCAGCCGGGGACAGCAAAGCAATCAGCCCCAGCATTTT
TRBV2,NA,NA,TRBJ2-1,CASGVAESSYNEQFF,TGTGCCAGCGGGGTAGCTGAAAGCTCCTACAATGAGCAGTTCTTC
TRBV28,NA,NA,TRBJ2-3,CASSLSPEEGGDTQYF,TGTGCCAGCAGTTTATCCCCCGAAGAGGGCGGAGATACGCAGTATTTT
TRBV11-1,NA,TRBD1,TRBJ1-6,CASSAAGTDSPLHF,TGTGCCAGCAGCGCCGCCGGGACAGATTCACCCCTCCACTTT
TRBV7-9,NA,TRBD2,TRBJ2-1,CASSLPIQREGLNEQFF,TGTGCCAGCAGCTTACCCATTCAGCGGGAGGGCTTGAATGAGCAGTTCTTC
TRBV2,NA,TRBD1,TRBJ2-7,CASSRDRDGPSYYEQYF,TGTGCCAGCAGTCGTGACAGGGATGGCCCTTCCTACTACGAGCAGTACTTC
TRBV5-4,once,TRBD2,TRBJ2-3,CASSFTSGADTQYF,TGTGCCAGCAGCTTTACTAGCGGGGCAGATACGCAGTATTTT
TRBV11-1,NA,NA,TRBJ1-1,CASRRSVNTEAFF,TGTGCCAGCAGGAGGTCTGTGAACACTGAAGCCTTCTTT
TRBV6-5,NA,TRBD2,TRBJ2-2,CASTRDYSNTGELFF,TGTGCCAGCACCCGGGACTACTCGAACACCGGGGAGCTGTTTTTT
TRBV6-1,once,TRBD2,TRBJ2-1,CASSVTSGSPEQFF,TGTGCCAGCAGTGTAACTAGCGGGTCCCCTGAGCAGTTCTTC
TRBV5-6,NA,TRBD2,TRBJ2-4,CASSLRATGLALAKNIQYF,TGTGCCAGCAGCTTGAGGGCGACCGGACTAGCTCTAGCCAAAAACATTCAGTACTTC